This T cell receptor (beta chain) derives from a study of identical twins. In this sample, this clonotype turned up once. The conserved phenylalanine or tryptophan normally closing the CDR3 is absent here, so this likely arose from a read error. A universal primer binding site was introduced by template switching. The final cDNA contained unique molecular identifiers. TCRdb reprocessed the 5' RACE reads via MiXCR and lists one record per CDR3 protein. In the table there are roughly 690,000 distinct CDR3 sequences, around 6% of which are singletons. There are 17 residues in the CDR3. Trimming cost V 2 bases and J 2 bases, with 17 bases left between them. Germline values: CDR1 MDHEN, CDR2 SYDVKM.

Input material: naive T cells sorted from blood. The sequence derives from a man aged 18 to 29 in good health. The chain carries TRBV28 and TRBJ2-3; either TRBD1 or TRBD2 may supply D (6 bases each). CDR3: CASSLRAGQGFTDTQYV. The CDR3, as DNA: TGTGCCAGCAGTTTAAGGGCGGGGCAGGGGTTCACAGATACGCAGTATGTT.